This T cell receptor (beta chain) was obtained from a study of blood T cell repertoires in COVID-19. Turning to the study itself: Italy, Spain and the United States were the sources of the convalescent and acute COVID-19 samples. The analysed material was cDNA or gDNA that came from T cells, B-cell-depleted T cells, or PBMCs.

V was shortened by 9 bases and J by 8 bases, with 23 bases between the two germline ends. CDR3 size: 15 residues. Germline CDR1 and CDR2: LNHDA and SQIVND (reference sequence). TCRdb keeps only in-frame clones here, not all; method: immunoSEQ multiplex PCR. The repertoire has 150,000 or so clones, over 80% of them found once; the top ten carry roughly 4.5%. Sequences were obtained from peripheral blood. This chain joins TRBV19 and TRBJ2-1; D may be TRBD1 (8 bases). This TCR was sampled from a woman in her forties or fifties with acute or convalescent COVID-19. CDR3 protein: CASTTGGTGRDEQFF. The CDR3 DNA sequence: TGTGCCAGCACGACCGGGGGGACAGGCCGTGATGAGCAGTTCTTC.